The 10 T cell receptor beta chains below all came from one sample that was sequenced in a study of blood T cells in healthy people across ages. Primers used in a second PCR of roughly 6 to 11 cycles were a sample-barcoded 5' primer and a J-beta primer mix. One entry per CDR3 protein, called by TCRdb with MiXCR from the 5' RACE reads. The repertoire holds 1.5 million to 2 million distinct CDR3 sequences, with roughly 30% as singletons. Sequencing was done on a sample of blood. These receptor sequences come from a woman aged 25 to 45 in good health.

This clonotype was recorded a few times. The CDR3 loop is CASSLYGTGYVGGEQFF. In DNA form, the CDR3 reads TGTGCCAGCAGCTTATACGGGACAGGGTACGTAGGGGGTGAGCAGTTCTTC. The chain is built from TRBV7-9 and TRBJ2-1; 9 bases line up with TRBD1. There are 17 residues in the CDR3. V dropped 2 bases and J dropped 9; count of bases not matched to a gene: 14. CDR1 is SEHNR and CDR2 is FQNEAQ in the germline V gene (reference sequence).

About this clonotype itself: No DNA is shown, since the ends of the CDR3 on it are uncertain; the CDR3 is the one TCRdb lists. The rearrangement joins TRBV30 to TRBJ2-1; the table calls TRBD1, which could not be checked here. Counting both end residues, the CDR3 totals 17 amino acids. Germline assignment: CDR1 GTSNPN and CDR2 SVGIG (reference sequence). CDR3 region: CASERKVGPGAYNEQFF.

This chain uses TRBV28 with TRBJ2-7, with D tentatively TRBD2 (6 bases). V lost 5 bases, J lost 7 bases, and 18 bases lay in between. The CDR3 extends over 14 amino acids. Germline V gene sequence: CDR1 MDHEN, CDR2 SYDVKM. CDR3 loop: CASSQGLDWREQYF. The CDR3, as DNA: TGTGCCAGCAGTCAGGGACTGGACTGGAGGGAGCAGTACTTC.

This clonotype has a handful of counts. The chain couples TRBV14 to TRBJ2-7, with a weak D call TRBD2 (6 bases). Germline CDR1 and CDR2: SGHDN and FVKESK. Trimming took 3 bases from V and 3 from J, leaving 12 bases between them. The CDR3 is 14 amino acids. The CDR3: CASSQSKGGYEQYF. CDR3 coding DNA: TGTGCCAGCAGCCAGAGTAAGGGAGGCTACGAGCAGTACTTC.

The chain links TRBV18 to TRBJ2-3, with 7 nucleotides matching TRBD1. The V segment lost 3 bases and the J segment 3 bases; nucleotides outside the gene matches: 9. The germline V gene encodes CDR1 KGHSH and CDR2 LQKENI. The CDR3 totals 16 residues. The CDR3 sequence is CASSPGRQGVTDTQYF. In DNA form, the CDR3 reads TGTGCCAGCTCACCGGGGAGACAGGGAGTGACAGATACGCAGTATTTT. The whole variable domain, filled in from reference TRBV18 and TRBJ2-3, reads NAGVMQNPRHLVRRRGQEARLRCSPMKGHSHVYWYRQLPEEGLKFMVYLQKENIIDESGMPKERFSAEFPKEGPSILRIQQVVRGDSAAYFCASSPGRQGVTDTQYFGPGTRLTVL.

This clonotype was counted ten times or more. This chain uses TRBV2 with TRBJ2-6; TRBD1 matches at 9 bases. The CDR3 sequence is 14 residues long. Trimming took 10 bases from V and 2 from J; bases not matched to a gene: 3. Per the germline V gene, CDR1 is SNHLY and CDR2 is FYNNEI. DNA of the CDR3: TGTGCCACCAGACAGGGGGCTGGGGCCAACGTCCTGACTTTC. Its translation: CATRQGAGANVLTF.

This clonotype was recorded many times. The chain recombines TRBV18 with TRBJ2-5; 7 bases fit TRBD1. Germline loops: CDR1 KGHSH, CDR2 LQKENI. This CDR3 is built from 15 residues. The trim removed 1 base at V and 2 bases at J, leaving 4 bases unmatched. The CDR3 DNA sequence: TGTGCCAGCTCACCACGAGAGGGACAGCAAGAGACCCAGTACTTC. It specifies CASSPREGQQETQYF.

The V and J genes are TRBV20-1 and TRBJ2-1; D uncertain. The germline V gene encodes CDR1 DFQATT and CDR2 SNEGSKA (reference sequence). This CDR3 is built from 13 residues. The V gene lost 0 bases and the J gene lost 6 bases, with 9 bases spanning the gap. The CDR3 DNA is TGCAGTGCTAGAGATCGGTTGACCAATGAGCAGTTCTTC. Translated, it gives CSARDRLTNEQFF.

The chain carries TRBV5-1 and TRBJ1-1; 7 bases map to TRBD1. Germline CDR1 SGHRS, CDR2 YFSETQ. Unmatched junction bases numbered 12, after V lost 7 bases and J lost 0 bases. The CDR3 runs to 16 residues. The CDR3 sequence is CASGASRGGMNTEAFF. Here the CDR3 DNA reads TGCGCCAGCGGCGCCTCCAGGGGGGGAATGAACACTGAAGCTTTCTTT.

This clonotype has only a few counts. The J gene is TRBJ2-2, the V gene TRBV5-8; D is undetermined. The V end was cut by 5 bases, the J end by 1 base, with 12 bases between. CDR1 SGHTS and CDR2 YDEGEE come from the germline V gene. The CDR3 is made up of 15 amino acids. The CDR3 DNA follows: TGTGCCAGCAGGCCCCGGGCCGAGAACACCGGGGAGCTGTTTTTT. Amino acids: CASRPRAENTGELFF.